These 5 T cell receptor beta chains share one sample of origin, sequenced in a study of blood T cell repertoires in COVID-19. This table comes from immunoSEQ multiplex PCR, and its TCRdb copy is limited to in-frame clones, with some not included. The repertoire has approximately 180,000 clones, 88% of them found once; the top ten carry approximately 4%. Specimen: peripheral blood. The receptors were gathered from a human donor in a cohort sampled during active COVID-19.

The rearrangement links TRBV10-1 to TRBJ2-1; D uncertain. The CDR3 covers 12 residues. Germline V lookup: CDR1 WNHNN, CDR2 SYGVQD (reference sequence). V was cut by 6 bases and J by 8 bases, with 11 bases left in between. CDR3 amino acids: CASSPNSDEQFF. Here the CDR3 DNA reads TGCGCCAGCAGCCCCAACAGTGATGAGCAGTTCTTC.

This clone was observed once. The chain joins TRBV28 to TRBJ1-6; D might be TRBD1 (6 bases). V was clipped by 6 bases and J by 14 bases, with 17 bases between them. CDR1 is MDHEN and CDR2 is SYDVKM in the germline V gene. CDR3 size: 13 residues. Written as DNA, the CDR3 is TGTGCCAGCAGGGCTCAGGGGCAGGCAACCCTCCACTTT. It codes for CASRAQGQATLHF.

The chain recombines TRBV7-8 with TRBJ2-7; TRBD2 is a possible D gene (6 bases). In germline, CDR1 is SGHVS, CDR2 FQNEAQ. V was pared by 2 bases and J by 3 bases, with 17 bases between. The CDR3 extends over 16 amino acids. The CDR3 sequence: CASSLMGRGLNYEQYF. The CDR3 DNA sequence: TGTGCCAGCAGCTTAATGGGGCGGGGTCTCAACTACGAGCAGTACTTC.

The rearrangement joins TRBV6-5 to TRBJ2-7; 13 bases are shared with TRBD2. Per the germline V gene, CDR1 is MNHEY and CDR2 is SVGAGI. V shed 8 bases and J 1 base; nucleotides not matched to a gene: 5. The CDR3 runs to 15 residues. Written as DNA, the CDR3 is TGTGCCAGCTCAACTAGCGGGAGGGAGTCCTACGAGCAGTACTTC. The encoded protein is CASSTSGRESYEQYF.

The V call is TRBV7-9, the J call TRBJ2-5; TRBD1 aligns across 7 bases. The CDR3 sequence is 14 residues long. Trimming at V came to 5 bases and at J to 5 bases, leaving 8 bases not matched to a gene. Germline V lookup: CDR1 SEHNR, CDR2 FQNEAQ (reference sequence). The CDR3 is CASSTRTGRETQYF. The DNA for the CDR3 is TGTGCCAGCAGCACAAGGACAGGAAGGGAGACCCAGTACTTC.